The 15 T cell receptor beta chains reported below all come from one sample, sequenced in a study of shared clonotypes between healthy human individuals. TCRdb keeps only in-frame clones here, not all; method: immunoSEQ multiplex PCR. The profile shows about 2.1 million clones, under 95% of them singletons. As defined, naive CD8 cells were CD45RO-negative and positively selected for CCR7, with terminally differentiated effector memory CD45RA+ cells excluded. Input material: naive CD8+ T cells from PBMCs. The receptors stem from a man between 18 and 29 years old in good health. Some clones in this sample may be carry-over from other donors' samples.

The rearrangement joins TRBV15 to TRBJ2-1; 12 bases line up with TRBD2. CDR1 and CDR2 from the germline V gene are LNHNV and YYDKDF (reference sequence). This CDR3 is 16 amino acids long. V was clipped by 1 base and J by 6 bases; unmatched bases: 4. The CDR3 region is CATSRATSGRGNEQFF. The CDR3 coding sequence is TGTGCCACCAGCAGAGCGACTAGCGGGAGAGGCAATGAGCAGTTCTTC.

This clone was counted once. J is TRBJ1-4 and V is TRBV5-1; D may be TRBD1 (5 bases). CDR1 is SGHRS and CDR2 is YFSETQ in the germline V gene. The V end was cut by 8 bases, the J end by 2 bases, with 16 bases between. The CDR3 covers 15 residues. The CDR3 loop is CASSGTGVTNEKLFF. Here the CDR3 DNA reads TGCGCCAGTTCGGGTACAGGCGTGACTAATGAAAAACTGTTTTTT.

This clone was counted once. The CDR3 here is CASSIGRSGVQPQHF. The CDR3 nucleotides are TGTGCCAGTAGTATAGGACGTAGCGGGGTTCAGCCCCAGCATTTT. The chain employs TRBV19 and TRBJ1-5, with D unclear. The V end was cut by 1 base, the J end by 6 bases, with 13 bases between. Germline V lookup: CDR1 LNHDA, CDR2 SQIVND (reference sequence). This CDR3 contains 15 residues.

The chain uses TRBV7-9 and TRBJ1-2; 8 bases are shared with TRBD1. Germline V lookup: CDR1 SEHNR, CDR2 FQNEAQ (reference sequence). The CDR3 contains 18 residues. V lost 5 bases to trimming and J lost 8 bases; unmatched junction nucleotides: 22. CDR3 loop: CASSGRPGQASTWAGYTF. DNA of the CDR3: TGTGCCAGCAGCGGAAGACCGGGACAGGCGTCGACTTGGGCCGGCTACACCTTC.

J is TRBJ1-2 and V is TRBV19, with D hard to call. Germline values: CDR1 LNHDA, CDR2 SQIVND (reference sequence). The CDR3 is made up of 15 amino acids. V was shortened by 0 bases and J by 6 bases, with 14 bases between the two germline ends. The CDR3 DNA reads as TGTGCCAGTAGTATAGATTACCGGGGTACGAATGGCTACACCTTC. It translates to CASSIDYRGTNGYTF.

The chain links TRBV7-6 to TRBJ1-2, with D hard to call. This CDR3 is built from 12 residues. Germline V gives CDR1 SGHVS, CDR2 FNYEAQ. Trimming removed 1 base at V and 14 bases at J, with 14 bases between. The CDR3 protein is CASSLVRDSWTF. In DNA form, the CDR3 reads TGTGCCAGCAGCTTAGTAAGGGATTCGTGGACCTTC.

This chain links TRBV11-2 with TRBJ2-7; D is ambiguous. The CDR3 length is 11 residues. In germline, CDR1 is SGHAT, CDR2 FQNNGV. Trimming took 6 bases from V and 7 from J, leaving 10 bases between them. The chain's CDR3 is CASSLNREQYF. The CDR3, as DNA: TGTGCCAGCAGTTTGAACCGTGAGCAGTACTTC.

The gene calls are TRBV9 and TRBJ2-7; D call uncertain. Germline loops: CDR1 SGDLS, CDR2 YYNGEE. The germline V and J ends were trimmed by 0 bases and 2 bases, with 9 bases remaining between them. The CDR3 has 14 residues. The DNA for the CDR3 is TGTGCCAGCAGCGTAGGGGCGATAACCTACGAGCAGTACTTC. As protein: CASSVGAITYEQYF.

The chain uses TRBV6-6 and TRBJ2-7; D possibly corresponds to TRBD2 (6 bases). CDR3 length: 15 residues. Germline V lookup: CDR1 MNHNY, CDR2 SVGAGI (reference sequence). Trimming removed 0 bases from V and 3 bases from J, with 12 bases in between. The CDR3 loop reads CASSYSTGEVYEQYF. The CDR3 nucleotides read TGTGCCAGCAGTTACTCGACGGGGGAGGTCTACGAGCAGTACTTC.

CDR3 sequence (DNA): TGTGCCAGCAAAGACACACTGAACACTGAAGCTTTCTTT. Encoded protein: CASKDTLNTEAFF. This chain joins TRBV27 and TRBJ1-1; D is uncertain. Trimming removed 7 bases from V and 0 bases from J, with 9 bases in between. Germline CDR1 reads MNHEY; CDR2 reads SMNVEV (reference sequence). This CDR3 is 13 amino acids long.

V usage is TRBV13 and J usage is TRBJ1-3, with D hard to call. The length of the CDR3 is 15 residues. The germline V and J ends were trimmed by 5 bases and 1 base, with 12 bases remaining between them. The V gene's germline CDR1 is PRHDT and CDR2 FYEKMQ (reference sequence). CDR3 DNA: TGTGCCAGCAGCGCAACACCAAGATCTGGAAACACCATATATTTT. Protein sequence: CASSATPRSGNTIYF.

A single count supports this clone. This chain uses TRBV4-2 with TRBJ2-7; no reliable D call. This CDR3 has 16 residues. V lost 0 bases to trimming and J lost 0 bases, with 12 bases between them. Germline CDR1 reads LGHNA; CDR2 reads YNFKEQ. The DNA for the CDR3 is TGTGCCAGCAGCCAAGATGGTGGGGTAACCTCCTACGAGCAGTACTTC. It yields the protein CASSQDGGVTSYEQYF.

The chain has TRBV15 and TRBJ2-1; no firm D call. CDR1 and CDR2 from the germline V gene are LNHNV and YYDKDF (reference sequence). Trimming removed 0 bases from V and 12 bases from J, with 9 bases in between. The CDR3 runs 12 residues. In DNA, the CDR3 is TGTGCCACCAGCAGAGAAGGTCATTGGCAGTTCTTC. This translates into CATSREGHWQFF.

CDR3 nucleotide sequence: TGTGCCAGCAGTGTCGGGAGGCAGGGGAATCGCTACGAGCAGTACTTC. This gives the protein CASSVGRQGNRYEQYF. V usage is TRBV27 and J usage is TRBJ2-7; tentative D call: TRBD2 (7 bases). The length of the CDR3 is 16 residues. Per germline, CDR1 MNHEY and CDR2 SMNVEV (reference sequence). Between the trimmed V and J ends, which lost 5 bases and 3 bases, there was a span of 20 bases.

The V gene is TRBV9, the J gene TRBJ2-2, with 8 bases fitting TRBD1. CDR1 and CDR2 (germline): SGDLS, YYNGEE. The V gene end was trimmed by 4 bases and the J gene end by 4 bases; junction bases not matched to a gene: 15. The CDR3 totals 18 residues. The CDR3 reads CASSSWQGASRSTGELFF. CDR3 DNA sequence: TGTGCCAGCAGCTCCTGGCAGGGGGCTAGCCGGTCCACCGGGGAGCTGTTTTTT.